The T cell receptor beta chain described here comes from a study of beta chain features in type 1 diabetes (dated by TCRdb to the late 2010s). Turning to the overall study: Patients and healthy donors did not differ in mean age, gender distribution, total cell number or subset yield. Across all samples, approximately 100 million sorted cells were examined, and cell number per subset correlated strongly with RNA yield. The study compared the TCRB repertoires of sorted circulating CD4+ T cell subsets in recently diagnosed type 1 diabetes patients with those in matched healthy donors. Naive and central memory subsets were obtained from all 28 donors, but regulatory and stem cell-like memory subsets were isolated from only 8 patients and roughly eight healthy donors.

Results and caveats for the whole study, not just this receptor: Only small numbers of individuals were included in the HLA sub-analyses, which left unresolved whether HLA type had any influence on TCRB rearrangement. PCR might favor shorter templates, but patient and control samples were amplified and corrected together, so any skew would affect both groups equally. At VDJ recombination sites, patients with type 1 diabetes made fewer insertions and deleted more nucleotides, a pattern implying thymic rearrangement abnormalities. Naive, central memory and regulatory TCRB repertoires appeared to be more similar among patients than among healthy donors. Type 1 diabetes patients showed a moderate but significant shortening of TCRB CDR3 length in all four CD4+ subsets. Because cDNA was sequenced instead of genomic DNA, highly expressing activated cells could be over-represented, though the groups showed no difference in activation or CD3 levels.

From each donor, a single peripheral blood sample of around 120 mL on average was drawn into heparinised tubes. A BD FACSAria II was used to sort naive, central memory, regulatory and stem cell-like memory CD4+ T cells with a panel that included CD45RO, CCR7, CD25, CD127, CD95 and CD27. Every sorted population had a purity above 95%. Right away, PBMCs were isolated by Lymphoprep density gradient centrifugation and were stained directly, with no culture step. To minimize batch effects, samples were stained and sorted in pairs, one healthy donor with one patient per experiment. This clone was recorded a few times. Its antigen target is currently unknown. No qualities accompany the bases; no much larger clone lies one base away. All of the isolated RNA was reverse transcribed with the High Capacity cDNA Reverse Transcription Kit, so expressed TCRB transcripts were sequenced. Deep immunoSEQ sequencing was applied to naive, central memory and regulatory T cell samples, giving an average of around 4 million total reads per sample. Sorted cells were lysed in RLT buffer, and RNA was extracted using DNase-treated RNeasy Micro or Mini kits according to cell number. To prevent cross-contamination, each cell subset was processed individually, whereas patient and healthy donor samples were processed jointly. Using the immunoSEQ multiplex PCR, TCRB sequences were amplified from cDNA into 87-bp fragments spanning the CDR3 region. Sequencing of the amplicons was performed on the Illumina HiSeq platform. The authors processed their data as follows. PCR bias was computationally corrected using synthetic template baselines, reads within Hamming distance 2 were collapsed, and singletons that could not be merged were discarded. Reads were aligned to IMGT to assign V, D and J genes, CDR3 length, and insertions or deletions at six rearrangement sites. Within each subset, clonotype counts were normalized to sorted cell number, and only after that were true diversity and Gini coefficients computed with the tcR R package. Repertoire sharing was quantified using the overlap coefficient calculated on TCRB nucleotide sequences. Out-of-frame TCRB sequences from naive cells were analyzed to stand in for the pre-selection repertoire. TCRdb stores this immuneACCESS table with in-frame sequences only. Part of the clones is absent; in the studies checked, under half of the shortfall reflects unresolved V genes, and no reason is known for the rest. The V and J calls and the clone size are those of that table, but D and trimming were determined from the DNA. The sample table contains more than 250,000 clones; only one count was recorded for approximately 20% of them. Less than 0.03% of the sample goes to the ten largest clones.

This clonotype was obtained from a woman aged 40 to 50 with type 1 diabetes. The sample taken for sequencing was naive CD4+ T cells from blood. The cell subset or site label for this specimen denotes: true naive CD4+ T cells.

The CDR3 loop reads CASSFTTLGSYNEQFF. The nucleotide sequence is TGTGCCAGCAGTTTTACCACTCTAGGGAGCTACAATGAGCAGTTCTTC. The V gene is TRBV7-8 and the J gene is TRBJ2-1; the D gene is perhaps TRBD2, on 5 matching bases. As encoded in the germline V gene, CDR1 is SGHVS while CDR2 is FQNEAQ. Taken from cysteine to phenylalanine, the CDR3 has 16 residues. Left in the record is the CDR3 DNA by itself, 48 bases read in frame from the first base. V is reduced by 6 bases and J by 3 bases, leaving a spacing of 18 bases between them.